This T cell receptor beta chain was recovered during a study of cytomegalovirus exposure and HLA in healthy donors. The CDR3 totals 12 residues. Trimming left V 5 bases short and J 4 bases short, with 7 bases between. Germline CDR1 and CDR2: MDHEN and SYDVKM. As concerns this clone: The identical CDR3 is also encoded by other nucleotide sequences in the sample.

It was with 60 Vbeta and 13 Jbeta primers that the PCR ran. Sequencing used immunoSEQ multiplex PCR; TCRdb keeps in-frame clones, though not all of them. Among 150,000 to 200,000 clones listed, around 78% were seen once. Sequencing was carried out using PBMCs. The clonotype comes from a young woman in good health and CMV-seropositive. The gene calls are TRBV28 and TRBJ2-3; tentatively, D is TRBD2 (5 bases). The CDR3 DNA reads TGTGCCAGCAGTGAGGACTCAGATACGCAGTATTTT. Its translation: CASSEDSDTQYF.